This T cell receptor beta chain came from a study of cytomegalovirus exposure and HLA in healthy donors. PCR amplification relied on 60 Vbeta primers (plus 13 Jbeta primers). TCRdb keeps only in-frame clones here, not all; method: immunoSEQ multiplex PCR. Of about 140,000 clones listed, around three quarters were seen once; the top ten hold around 3.2%. General study results and limits: Data from an earlier analysis indicated that most TCR beta V segments were productive either about 90% or about 30% of the time.

Worth noting for this clone: The target antigen is unknown.

The sample taken for sequencing was PBMCs. This TCR came from a man between 35 and 55 years old in good health and CMV-seronegative.

The CDR3 protein is CAVDSYNEQFF. The CDR3 DNA follows: TGTGCCGTGGACAGCTACAATGAGCAGTTCTTC. This chain connects TRBV19 to TRBJ2-1, with TRBD1 as a possible D gene (6 bases). The CDR3 runs to 11 residues. V dropped 11 bases and J dropped 3 bases, with 8 bases sitting between them. Germline V lookup: CDR1 LNHDA, CDR2 SQIVND (reference sequence).